A selection of T cell receptor beta chains follows, all from one sample in a study of resident and recirculating memory T cells in vitiligo. Sequencing used immunoSEQ multiplex PCR; TCRdb keeps in-frame clones, though not all of them. Of around 78,000 clones detected, 92% appear once; the ten largest clones hold about 5.5%. The source material was blood. Every receptor here comes from a male donor with vitiligo. The conserved cysteine and the conserved F or W are not part of the CDR3 here. Not every row has a clone size; where given, it reads once, few, many or a size class.

v_call	clone_size	cdr3_aa
TRBV2	.	ASTSGFYEQY
TRBV4-3	.	ASSQDRFHEQY
TRBV28	.	ASPVGQIYYEQY
TRBV4-1	.	ASSQDWDRNTEAF
TRBV9	.	ASSTGLATGELF
TRBV9	.	ASSKDRGGEAF
TRBV27	once	ASRNGLAGRDEQY
TRBV5-1	once	ASSPGVDTQY
TRBV6-5	.	ASSYGRAQEGYT
TRBV28	few	ASSLPGGPYEQY
TRBV16	.	ASSQSNQPGDEQF
TRBV6-6	.	ASSYAEAGELF
TRBV27	.	ATPPGGKGNTEAF
TRBV29-1	.	SVRFLHNEQF
TRBV30	.	AWSGSFGGLAGRGPHEQY
TRBV18	.	TSSRSDGDYEQY
TRBV27	once	ASSFPGQGYYEQY
TRBV23-1	.	ASSTDRLNTEAF
TRBV7-9	.	ASSLVGTGGTYEQY
TRBV7-3	.	ASSLTGGGSYEQF
TRBV11-2	once	ASSHPRGQKNTGELF
TRBV30	.	AWSDSAATDTQY
TRBV5-4	.	ASSSFTSGIAKNIQY
TRBV5-1	.	ASSLGGANTGELF
TRBV27	.	ASSFTGFFYEQY
TRBV28	.	AAGSYNEQF
TRBV5-8	.	ASSFAGSSYEQY
TRBV29-1	.	SVVRGPGNTEAF
TRBV30	.	AWRGGRLYEQY
TRBV7-3	once	ASSLARTSGRGGDTQY
TRBV6-6	.	ASSYGQNSYEQY
TRBV4-3	.	ASSQWTSGTDTQY
TRBV5-1	.	ASSLGRGSGELF
TRBV11-2	once	ASSLDVQGSYEQY
TRBV5-1	.	ASSLGGYEQY
TRBV28	.	ASKTSGVLETQY
TRBV28	.	ASSLVYSSGNTIY
TRBV27	.	ASSLRGLAGPVVFTDTQY
TRBV19	once	ASSNFGRGLSPETQY
TRBV27	.	ASRDGGGSYEQY
TRBV28	once	ASTSTVLSYNEQF
TRBV28	.	ASSSQGGGYGYT
TRBV15	.	ATSPTGGSNVLT
TRBV4-1	.	ASSQMEGGGYEQY
TRBV13	.	ASSYRGDTEAF
TRBV18	.	ASSPGGTPSGNTIY
TRBV13	.	ASSLLRDRGLGYT
TRBV28	.	ASTIRGTDRRRQETQY
TRBV14	.	ASSRAGGAQETQY
TRBV27	.	ASSFRDSSYNEQF
TRBV2	once	ASSDRGAQY
TRBV9	.	ASSVAPVVLNEQY
TRBV7-2	few	ASSSWTGDQPQH